Below, 26 T cell receptor beta chains from the same sample are listed, as sequenced in a study of identical twins. Via MiXCR, TCRdb re-called the 5' RACE reads, giving one row per CDR3 protein. The data contain about 900,000 distinct CDR3 sequences, 12% of them singletons. These data are also associated with another study on yellow fever vaccine responses in identical twins.

The sequenced sample was PBMCs. The receptors were gathered from a woman between 18 and 29 years old in good health.

This clonotype was recorded a few times. The chain uses TRBV12-3 or TRBV12-4 and TRBJ2-3; D is uncertain. The V end was cut by 2 bases, the J end by 5 bases, with 8 bases between. The CDR3 extends over 13 amino acids. The CDR3 here is CASSLTRGDTQYF. In DNA, the CDR3 is TGTGCCAGCAGTTTAACGAGAGGAGATACGCAGTATTTT.

The chain combines TRBV28 with TRBJ2-3; 7 bases match TRBD2. The CDR3 sequence is 9 residues long. Looked up from germline, CDR1 is MDHEN and CDR2 is SYDVKM. Trimming at V came to 11 bases and at J to 9 bases, leaving 2 bases not matched to a gene. CDR3 DNA: TGTGCCGCCGGGGGGACGCAGTATTTT. It codes for CAAGGTQYF.

In its sample, this clonotype was seen a few times. V gene TRBV12-3 or TRBV12-4 combines with J gene TRBJ1-1; no clear D. Deletions cut 5 bases from V and 11 bases from J, with 15 bases between. There are 12 residues in the CDR3. As DNA, the CDR3 is TGTGCCAGCAGTACAAACTTCGAAGGGGCTTTCTTT. This codes for CASSTNFEGAFF.

The chain is built from TRBV7-8 and TRBJ2-1; 9 bases are shared with TRBD2. There are 17 residues in the CDR3. Germline V gene lookup returns CDR1 SGHVS and CDR2 FQNEAQ. Losses at the gene ends were 1 base for V and 4 bases for J; bases not matched to a gene: 8. Written as DNA, the CDR3 is TGTGCCAGCAGCTTAGTTGGACAGGCGGGGGGGTACAATGAGCAGTTCTTC. Its translation: CASSLVGQAGGYNEQFF. Combining the CDR3 with reference TRBV7-8 and TRBJ2-1 gives the whole variable domain GAGVSQSPRYKVAKRGQDVALRCDPISGHVSLFWYQQALGQGPEFLTYFQNEAQLDKSGLPSDRFFAERPEGSVSTLKIQRTQQEDSAVYLCASSLVGQAGGYNEQFFGPGTRLTVL.

There are a few counts of this clonotype. This sequence joins TRBV6-2 or TRBV6-3 and TRBJ2-7, with D possibly being TRBD2 (5 bases). The V end lost 7 bases, the J end lost 0 bases, and 16 bases lay between the germline ends. Germline values: CDR1 MNHEY, CDR2 SVGEGT. CDR3 length: 15 amino acids. The DNA for the CDR3 is TGTGCCAGCAAAGAACGTGAGCGGCCCTCCTACGAGCAGTACTTC. Its translation: CASKERERPSYEQYF.

This clonotype was recorded many times. V is TRBV20-1 and J is TRBJ1-5, with D possibly matching TRBD1 (5 bases). CDR1 DFQATT and CDR2 SNEGSKA come from the germline V gene (reference sequence). The CDR3 consists of 13 residues. V lost 6 bases and J lost 2, with 11 bases in between. CDR3 sequence: CSAHGGGNQPQHF. Written as DNA, the CDR3 is TGCAGTGCCCACGGGGGAGGCAATCAGCCCCAGCATTTT.

The chain couples TRBV6-2 or TRBV6-3 to TRBJ2-5, with a possible D match to TRBD2 (5 bases). Trimming removed 4 bases at V and 2 bases at J, with 14 bases between. The CDR3 sequence is 15 residues long. Per germline, CDR1 MNHEY and CDR2 SVGEGT. The CDR3 here is CASSLRLAQQETQYF. In nucleotides, the CDR3 is TGTGCCAGCAGTTTAAGATTAGCGCAACAAGAGACCCAGTACTTC.

The sample holds many counts of this clonotype. V is TRBV5-1 and J is TRBJ1-3; the D gene is possibly TRBD1 (5 bases). CDR1 SGHRS and CDR2 YFSETQ come from the germline V gene. Deletions cut 1 base from V and 0 bases from J, with 8 bases between. The CDR3 spans 15 residues. The CDR3 DNA follows: TGCGCCAGCAGCTTGACAGGCTCCTCTGGAAACACCATATATTTT. Protein: CASSLTGSSGNTIYF.

A few counts support this clonotype. The rearrangement uses TRBV5-1 and TRBJ2-2, with D perhaps matching TRBD1 (6 bases). Germline lookup yields CDR1 SGHRS and CDR2 YFSETQ. Trimming stripped 2 bases from V and 4 bases from J, with 12 bases between. This CDR3 is 15 amino acids long. The CDR3 loop reads CASSFDRLTTGELFF. The CDR3 DNA sequence: TGCGCCAGCAGCTTTGACAGGCTGACCACCGGGGAGCTGTTTTTT.

The sample holds a few counts of this clonotype. The chain carries TRBV6-2 or TRBV6-3 and TRBJ2-1; 7 nucleotides line up with TRBD2. The CDR3 extends over 14 amino acids. CDR1 and CDR2 (germline): MNHEY, SVGEGT. J lost 7 bases, V lost 4 bases, and 7 bases had no gene match. CDR3: CASSWAGEVNEQFF. Written as DNA, the CDR3 is TGTGCCAGCAGTTGGGCGGGAGAGGTGAATGAGCAGTTCTTC.

This chain uses TRBV20-1 with TRBJ2-7; D is possibly TRBD2 (6 bases). CDR1 DFQATT and CDR2 SNEGSKA come from the germline V gene (reference sequence). The CDR3 extends over 15 amino acids. V was pared by 0 bases and J by 0 bases, with 12 bases between. The CDR3 DNA follows: TGCAGTGCTAGAGATGAAGCGGGCCGCTCCTACGAGCAGTACTTC. Translation gives CSARDEAGRSYEQYF.

This clonotype was found a few times. The rearrangement uses TRBV12-3 or TRBV12-4 and TRBJ1-4; D remains ambiguous. The CDR3 runs 13 residues. The V gene lost 3 bases and the J gene lost 8 bases, with 10 bases spanning the gap. The CDR3 sequence: CASSFILREKLFF. CDR3 coding DNA: TGTGCCAGCAGTTTCATTCTAAGGGAAAAACTGTTTTTT.

This clonotype was seen more than once but under ten times. The rearrangement uses TRBV12-3 or TRBV12-4 and TRBJ2-7; 9 positions agree with TRBD1. Germline trimming cut 3 bases from V and 2 bases from J; bases unmatched to any gene: 5. This CDR3 is 15 amino acids long. The CDR3, as DNA: TGTGCCAGCAGTTTCCCTAGGACAGGGGCCTACGAGCAGTACTTC. This gives the protein CASSFPRTGAYEQYF.

In this sample, this clonotype turned up a few times. V is TRBV5-1 and J is TRBJ2-1, with 9 bases lining up with TRBD1. Germline V gene sequence: CDR1 SGHRS, CDR2 YFSETQ. CDR3 size: 16 residues. J gave up 9 bases and V 0 bases, and 10 bases lay outside the gene matches. The CDR3 DNA is TGCGCCAGCAGCTTGGCTAACCCGGGACAGGGAAGTGAGCAGTTCTTC. The encoded protein is CASSLANPGQGSEQFF.

This clonotype turned up a few times. The chain has TRBV4-1 and TRBJ1-4, with D possibly matching TRBD1 (5 bases). V was cut by 1 base and J by 8 bases, with 17 bases left in between. Germline V gives CDR1 MGHRA, CDR2 YSYEKL. The CDR3 is made up of 16 amino acids. CDR3 sequence: CASSQGVFRGNEKLFF. In DNA, the CDR3 is TGCGCCAGCAGCCAAGGAGTGTTTCGGGGGAACGAAAAACTGTTTTTT.

This clonotype showed up many times. The chain has TRBV11-2 and TRBJ2-5; a possible D gene is TRBD2 (5 bases). The CDR3 has 17 residues. The ends were cut back, 3 bases at V and 1 base at J, with 18 bases in the middle. Germline V CDR1 and CDR2: SGHAT, FQNNGV. The CDR3, as DNA: TGTGCCAGCAGCTTTAGATTTTCTAGCACGGTCCAAGAGACCCAGTACTTC. It yields the protein CASSFRFSSTVQETQYF.

This clonotype was seen a few times. V gene TRBV20-1 combines with J gene TRBJ2-5; TRBD1 agrees at 7 bases. Germline CDR1 and CDR2: DFQATT and SNEGSKA (reference sequence). The V and J ends lost 5 bases and 1 base, in that order; junction bases with no gene match: 4. This CDR3 comprises 13 residues. Here the CDR3 DNA reads TGCAGTGCTCCGGGACAGTCCCAAGAGACCCAGTACTTC. This sequence encodes CSAPGQSQETQYF.

The chain combines TRBV15 with TRBJ1-1, with D maybe TRBD1 (5 bases). V was pared by 1 base and J by 7 bases, with 13 bases between. This CDR3 spans 14 amino acids. The germline CDR1 and CDR2 sequences are LNHNV and YYDKDF (reference sequence). This CDR3 reads CATSRGDSYNEAFF. The DNA of the CDR3 is TGTGCCACCAGCAGAGGAGACAGCTATAATGAAGCTTTCTTT.

The rearrangement links TRBV5-6 to TRBJ2-1, with a tentative D call TRBD2 (6 bases). This CDR3 contains 12 residues. V lost 5 bases, J lost 9 bases, and 12 bases lay in between. CDR1 is SGHDT and CDR2 is YYEEEE in the germline V gene. CDR3 residues: CASRGRETEQFF. In nucleotides, the CDR3 is TGTGCCAGCAGAGGCCGGGAGACTGAGCAGTTCTTC.

At least ten counts were recorded for this clonotype. V and J are TRBV7-3 and TRBJ2-1, with a weak D call TRBD2 (5 bases). The germline V gene encodes CDR1 SGHTA and CDR2 FQGTGA. Trimming stripped 0 bases from V and 2 bases from J, with 11 bases between. There are 16 residues in the CDR3. The CDR3, as DNA: TGTGCCAGCAGCTTAACATCCCTAGCCCCCTACAATGAGCAGTTCTTC. Translation gives CASSLTSLAPYNEQFF.

The V call is TRBV24-1, the J call TRBJ2-1; 7 positions agree with TRBD2. Germline V gives CDR1 KGHDR, CDR2 SFDVKD. The CDR3 runs 12 residues. After removal of 4 bases from V and 15 bases from J, the junction contained 8 bases not matched to a gene. In nucleotides, the CDR3 is TGTGCCACCAGTGACTTCCGGGGGGTTCGGTTCTTC. Residues: CATSDFRGVRFF.

This clonotype was recorded a few times. The chain links TRBV7-2 to TRBJ1-6; D call uncertain. This CDR3 has 13 residues. Germline CDR1 reads SGHTA; CDR2 reads FQGNSA. Trimming removed 5 bases at V and 7 bases at J, with 9 bases between. The CDR3 nucleotides read TGTGCCAGCAGCCTAACTCGGAATTCACCCCTCCACTTT. Protein product: CASSLTRNSPLHF.

The chain links TRBV5-1 to TRBJ2-2; no clear D gene. Trimming took 9 bases from V and 1 from J, leaving 13 bases between them. The CDR3 length is 14 residues. CDR1 SGHRS and CDR2 YFSETQ come from the germline V gene. The CDR3 region has the DNA TGCGCCACCCGTTTCCGACAGAACACCGGGGAGCTGTTTTTT. It is translated as CATRFRQNTGELFF.

The chain recombines TRBV6-1 with TRBJ2-1, with 11 bases matching TRBD1. Looked up from germline, CDR1 is MNHNS and CDR2 is SASEGT. V was clipped by 6 bases and J by 8 bases; unmatched bases: 6. CDR3 length equals 14 residues. The CDR3 bases are TGTGCCAGCAGCCCGGGGACAGGGGGGCATGAGCAGTTCTTC. Translation gives CASSPGTGGHEQFF.

The rearrangement joins TRBV4-2 to TRBJ2-3, with TRBD2 matching 9 bases. The germline CDR1 and CDR2 sequences are LGHNA and YNFKEQ. The CDR3 has 15 residues. The V and J ends lost 8 bases and 4 bases, in that order; junction bases with no gene match: 10. As DNA, the CDR3 is TGTGCCAGCCAACTTAGCGGGAGACCCGCAGATACGCAGTATTTT. Residues: CASQLSGRPADTQYF.

This clonotype occurred many times. This chain links TRBV7-9 with TRBJ2-5; D may be TRBD2 (5 bases). V was shortened by 7 bases and J by 1 base, with 13 bases between the two germline ends. Germline CDR1 SEHNR, CDR2 FQNEAQ (reference sequence). The CDR3 length is 14 residues. DNA of the CDR3: TGTGCCAGCAAGTTAACAGCGGCCCAAGAGACCCAGTACTTC. As protein: CASKLTAAQETQYF.